This T cell receptor beta chain was found in a study of T cells in women clearing cervical HPV infection. Measured with immunoSEQ multiplex PCR; TCRdb has only the in-frame clones, and not every one. Its table records fewer than 35,000 clones. CDR3 length: 15 residues. The trim removed 2 bases at V and 2 bases at J, leaving 4 bases unmatched. Germline-derived CDR1 and CDR2 are MNHNS and SASEGT. About this clone itself: Its antigen is still unknown. The read ends 3 residues before the CDR3 terminus; that terminus is restored from the germline J gene.

Findings and limits, study-wide: Controls had more TRBV6-7 (0.16%) than cases (around 0.11%).

The chain employs TRBV6-1 and TRBJ2-3, with 7 bases fitting TRBD2. The sample was blood buffy coat. The source is a woman aged 18 to 75 with a cervical HPV16 infection that either progressed to CIN3+ or cleared (not recorded which). The CDR3 loop reads CASSESSGATDTQYF. CDR3 DNA (partial): TGTGCCAGCAGTGAATCCAGCGGGGCCACAGATACG.